By share, the clone carrying this T cell receptor (beta chain) ranks as medium-sized. Its target is unknown. The data derive from a study of tumor-infiltrating lymphocytes in localized non-small cell lung cancer. For the study at large: Patients included smokers and never-smokers with various histologies, some sampled after neoadjuvant chemotherapy. Whole-study results and caveats: Tumors had more T cell infiltration than uninvolved lung, per TCRbeta sequencing and CD3 counts.

The CDR3 covers 14 residues. Germline CDR1 ENHRY, CDR2 SYGVKD. V lost 5 bases and J 2 bases, leaving 11 bases between the germline ends. Measured with immunoSEQ multiplex PCR; TCRdb has only the in-frame clones, and not every one. The data hold about 10,000 clones, with under 85% observed a single time. The specimen sequenced was lung tumor tissue. The receptor was isolated from a human donor with non-small cell lung cancer. J is TRBJ2-3 and V is TRBV10-3; D might be TRBD2 (6 bases). CDR3: CAISISGNTDTQYF. The CDR3 DNA is TGTGCCATCAGTATTAGCGGAAACACAGATACGCAGTATTTT.